The sequence of this TCR beta chain was determined in a study of human T cells and chemical hapten exposure. Study at large: Researchers reported sensitizing a roughly 2 cm by roughly 2 cm upper inner arm skin site with 2% DPC.

MiXCR, run by TCRdb on the RACE reads, gives a single entry per CDR3 protein. The sample consists of approximately 400,000 distinct CDR3 sequences, around 4.8% of them appearing once. Study findings and constraints: No shift was seen in TCRs above 1 in 1000 frequency with DPC sensitization.

As regards this clonotype: As yet, its antigen is unknown.

Regarding time point: patch test 1, 2 weeks after DPC sensitization. As for treatment: therapeutic diphenylcyclopropenone sensitization with weekly scalp DPC. Blood collection took place prior to placing each patch test. The CDR3 runs to 15 residues. Germline V gives CDR1 SQVTM, CDR2 ANQGSEA. The junction had 5 bases not matched to a gene; V was cut back by 0 bases and J by 6 bases. Sequencing was performed on whole blood, taken in connection with sensitization to the hapten diphenylcyclopropenone (DPC). The V call is TRBV29-1, the J call TRBJ2-1; TRBD2 agrees at 10 bases. The receptor was derived from a woman in her 50s with alopecia areata. Some clones in this sample may be carry-over from other donors' samples. CDR3: CSVEDLAGAPNEQFF. The CDR3 DNA follows: TGCAGCGTTGAAGATCTAGCGGGAGCCCCCAATGAGCAGTTCTTC.